This T cell receptor (beta chain) was documented in a study of blood T cell repertoires in COVID-19. V shed 3 bases, J shed 0 bases, and the junction held 14 bases outside the gene matches. Germline V gene data show CDR1 as SGHRS and CDR2 as YFSETQ. The CDR3 covers 20 residues. Here immunoSEQ multiplex PCR was the method, and the copy in TCRdb shows in-frame clones only, minus some. This sample has 110,000 to 150,000 clones; 75% to 85% occur once, and the top ten carry 2.5% to 3%. The V call is TRBV5-1, the J call TRBJ2-5; 13 bases align to TRBD2. Sequenced sample: peripheral blood. The origin of this receptor is a man aged 50-60 years with acute or convalescent COVID-19. CDR3 sequence: CASSWVGLAGASGYQETQYF. Written as DNA, the CDR3 is TGCGCCAGCAGCTGGGTTGGACTAGCGGGGGCCTCCGGGTACCAAGAGACCCAGTACTTC.